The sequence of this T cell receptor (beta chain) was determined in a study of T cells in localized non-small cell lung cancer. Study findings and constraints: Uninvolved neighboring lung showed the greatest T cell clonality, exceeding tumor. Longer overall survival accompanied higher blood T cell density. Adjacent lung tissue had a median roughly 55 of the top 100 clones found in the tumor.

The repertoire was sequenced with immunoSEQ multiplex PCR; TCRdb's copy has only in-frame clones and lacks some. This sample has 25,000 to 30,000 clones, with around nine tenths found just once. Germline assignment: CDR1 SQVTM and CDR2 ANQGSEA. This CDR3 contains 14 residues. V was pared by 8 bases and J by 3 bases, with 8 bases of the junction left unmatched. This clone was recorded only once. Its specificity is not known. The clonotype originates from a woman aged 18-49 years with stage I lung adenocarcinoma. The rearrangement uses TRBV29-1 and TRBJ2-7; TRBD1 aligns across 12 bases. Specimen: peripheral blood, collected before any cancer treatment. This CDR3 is CSTFGDRGHYEQYF. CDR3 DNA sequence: TGCAGCACTTTCGGGGACAGGGGGCACTACGAGCAGTACTTC.